This T cell receptor (beta chain) was obtained from a study of regulatory T cells in long-lasting Graves disease. The study, taken as a whole, reports: Persistent disease samples used TRBV28, TRBJ1-2 and TRBJ2-5 preferentially.

This clonotype was picked up many times. Its antigen is unidentified. Time point described: newly diagnosed GD, antithyroid drugs for less than 3 months. The TCR library was prepared using RNA isolated from PBMCs. Arm-PCR with iRepertoire HTBI primers amplified the CDR3 regions for these TCR beta libraries. TCRdb analysed the multiplex PCR reads with MiXCR anew, one entry per CDR3 protein. The sample has roughly 520,000 distinct CDR3 sequences, 9.5% to 15% seen once; the top ten hold roughly 8.2%. With 3 bases clipped from V and 4 bases from J, the junction kept 9 bases outside the gene matches. The CDR3 is 16 residues long. Germline V gives CDR1 KGHDR, CDR2 SFDVKD. The same sample was also studied in work on T cells in Graves' hyperthyroidism and ophthalmopathy. As that study records: Absent ophthalmopathy progression within 18 months defined stable Graves' hyperthyroidism. Ophthalmopathy and stable hyperthyroidism were told apart by a 13 V-J model.

The V call is TRBV24-1, the J call TRBJ2-3, with 7 bases identical to TRBD1. The material was peripheral blood mononuclear cells (PBMCs), obtained at new diagnosis, from a patient treated with antithyroid drugs. The receptor's source is a woman younger than 45 with Graves disease. Here the CDR3 DNA reads TGTGCCACCAGTGATCTCCGACAGGGTCATGCAGATACGCAGTATTTT. Its translation: CATSDLRQGHADTQYF.